This T cell receptor (beta chain) was identified during a study of T cells in Graves' hyperthyroidism and ophthalmopathy. Amplification targeted TCR beta CDR3 regions from RNA transcripts. In the first-round RT-PCR of the TCR CDR3, the HTBI primer set was used. TCRdb re-analysed the multiplex PCR reads in MiXCR, keeping a single row per CDR3 protein. The sample lists over 250,000 distinct CDR3 sequences; approximately 26% were seen once. The diagnostic basis comprised clinical symptoms, serum thyroxine and TRAb, thyroid ultrasound and orbital computed tomography. This clonotype came up many times. Its antigen is currently unknown. Study conclusions and caveats: Ophthalmopathy and stable hyperthyroidism were separated by a 13 V-J model.

The CDR3 runs 12 residues. V lost 7 bases and J 3 bases, leaving 9 bases between the germline ends. The chain combines TRBV12-3 or TRBV12-4 with TRBJ1-1, with D tentatively TRBD1 (5 bases). The sequence came from a man aged 40-49 years with Graves' hyperthyroidism that later progressed to Graves' ophthalmopathy. Sequences were obtained from blood. The CDR3: CASKMGDTEAFF. In DNA, the CDR3 is TGTGCCAGCAAGATGGGGGACACTGAAGCTTTCTTT.